This TCR beta chain was captured in a study of cytomegalovirus exposure and HLA in healthy donors. General study points: A later analysis showed TCR association rates differing by HLA locus, peaking at DRB1 and lowest at HLA-C. In a later analysis, TCR beta V- and J-gene trimming was associated with a missense DCLRE1C variant.

No record was made of this donor's CMV serostatus. A multiplex PCR was run with 60 Vbeta primers and 13 Jbeta primers. Measured with immunoSEQ multiplex PCR; TCRdb has only the in-frame clones, and not every one. The data contain about 89,000 clones, roughly 60% of them singletons. V lost 10 bases and J lost 4; bases outside the gene matches: 14. This CDR3 spans 15 amino acids. Germline CDR1 reads KGHSH; CDR2 reads LQKENI. Regarding this clone: Its antigen remains unknown.

V is TRBV18 and J is TRBJ2-3; 7 bases map to TRBD1. Sequencing was carried out using PBMCs. This clonotype originated in a human donor in good health. The CDR3 here is CATSRQGLGADTQYF. The CDR3 DNA follows: TGTGCCACTTCCCGACAGGGTTTGGGGGCAGATACGCAGTATTTT.